Below are 5 T cell receptor beta chains sequenced from a single sample in a study of cytomegalovirus exposure and HLA in healthy donors (dated by TCRdb to the late 2010s). Preparation of the library involved the immunoSEQ multiplex PCR assay. The multiplex PCR relied on a mix of 60 forward primers for TCR Vbeta segments and 13 reverse primers for TCR Jbeta segments. TCRdb took this table from immuneACCESS and kept in-frame rearrangements with V and J called. Such tables lack part of the clones; where checked against another copy, unresolved V genes explain under half of the gap, and the rest is unexplained. Recorded for this sample are some 140,000 clones; 82% of them occurred a single time. Around 7.8% of the sample belongs to the ten largest clones. The sample consisted of PBMCs. The receptors stem from a woman aged 45-65 years in good health and CMV-seropositive.

CDR3 bases: TGTGCCAGCAGTTCCGGACACCACAATCAGCCCCAGCATTTT. It translates to CASSSGHHNQPQHF. This chain uses TRBV28 with TRBJ1-5, with D perhaps matching TRBD1 (5 bases). V gave up 4 bases and J gave up 3 bases, with 10 bases separating them. This CDR3 spans 14 amino acids. Germline V CDR1 and CDR2: MDHEN, SYDVKM. The entire variable domain, with the rest obtained from reference TRBV28 and TRBJ1-5, is as follows: DVKVTQSSRYLVKRTGEKVFLECVQDMDHENMFWYRQDPGLGLRLIYFSYDVKMKEKGDIPEGYSVSREKKERFSLILESASTNQTSMYLCASSSGHHNQPQHFGDGTRLSIL.

The CDR3 region has the DNA TGCGCCAGCAGCCAAGAAGGGCTAGCTACGCAGTATTTT. As protein: CASSQEGLATQYF. This chain joins TRBV4-3 and TRBJ2-3, with D perhaps matching TRBD2 (5 bases). CDR1 LGHNA and CDR2 YSLEER come from the germline V gene. This CDR3 region has 13 residues. V lost 0 bases and J 8 bases, leaving 9 bases between the germline ends.

The J gene is TRBJ2-1, the V gene TRBV20-1, with a weak D call TRBD1 (6 bases). Trimming cost V 6 bases and J 8 bases, with 11 bases left between them. In germline, CDR1 is DFQATT, CDR2 SNEGSKA (reference sequence). The CDR3 contains 11 residues. CDR3: CSATRTDEQFF. CDR3 coding DNA: TGCAGTGCCACTAGGACAGATGAGCAGTTCTTC.

The chain joins TRBV14 to TRBJ2-3, with 9 bases aligning to TRBD2. V lost 4 bases to trimming and J lost 8 bases; unmatched junction nucleotides: 10. The CDR3 covers 15 residues. The germline V gene has CDR1 SGHDN and CDR2 FVKESK. CDR3 DNA sequence: TGTGCCAGCAGCCGCCTGGCTAGCGGGACCGCTACGCAGTATTTT. Encoded protein: CASSRLASGTATQYF.

This clone was counted a single time. The V gene is TRBV7-9, the J gene TRBJ1-1, with D possibly matching TRBD1 (5 bases). The length of the CDR3 is 14 residues. Germline lookup yields CDR1 SEHNR and CDR2 FQNEAQ (reference sequence). Trimming pared 5 bases from V and 7 bases from J, leaving 17 bases between. This CDR3 reads CASSLTSPGDEAFF. The CDR3 region has the DNA TGTGCCAGCAGCCTTACTTCCCCGGGGGATGAAGCTTTCTTT. The full variable domain, rest sourced from reference TRBV7-9 and TRBJ1-1, is DTGVSQNPRHKITKRGQNVTFRCDPISEHNRLYWYRQTLGQGPEFLTYFQNEAQLEKSRLLSDRFSAERPKGSFSTLEIQRTEQGDSAMYLCASSLTSPGDEAFFGQGTRLTVV.